This is a list of T cell receptor beta chains from one sample in a study of OX40 agonist ivuxolimab in advanced cancers. Sequenced by immunoSEQ multiplex PCR; TCRdb stores in-frame clones only, minus some. This sample has around 67,000 clones; about 85% occur once, and the top ten carry approximately 1.3%. The sample in question was CD4+ or CD8+ T cells sorted from blood, obtained in a trial of the OX40 agonist ivuxolimab. These receptors all come from an adult with an advanced solid tumor such as melanoma, head and neck, liver or kidney cancer. The CDR3 runs from the conserved cysteine through the conserved F or W. The order of the fields is D gene, J gene, V gene, clone size, CDR3 protein, CDR3 DNA. D genes are given only for firm matches. A row's size may be missing; if present it is once, few, many or a size class.

>-|TRBJ2-7|TRBV7-2|-
CASSLTGWYYEQYF
TGTGCCAGCAGCTTAACAGGATGGTATTACGAGCAGTACTTC
>-|TRBJ1-2|TRBV10-3|-
CAISESGTDYGYTF
TGTGCCATCAGTGAGTCCGGGACGGACTATGGCTACACCTTC
>TRBD2|TRBJ2-7|TRBV10-3|few
CAISTTGLAEPEQYF
TGTGCCATCAGTACAACGGGACTAGCTGAACCGGAGCAGTACTTC
>-|TRBJ2-5|TRBV5-1|-
CASSFDARKETQYF
TGCGCCAGCAGCTTCGACGCGAGAAAAGAGACCCAGTACTTC
>-|TRBJ2-5|TRBV7-2|-
CASSRDPDFGTQYF
TGTGCCAGCAGCCGAGACCCGGATTTCGGGACCCAGTACTTC
>TRBD2|TRBJ2-3|TRBV5-1|-
CASSLSGGREVTQYF
TGCGCCAGCAGCTTATCCGGCGGGAGGGAGGTTACGCAGTATTTT
>TRBD1|TRBJ2-7|TRBV10-3|-
CAIRPDRGSEQYF
TGTGCCATCAGACCGGACAGGGGATCCGAGCAGTACTTC
>TRBD2|TRBJ2-3|TRBV9|-
CASSVGHSGGDTQYF
TGTGCCAGCAGCGTAGGACATAGCGGGGGGGATACGCAGTATTTT
>TRBD1|TRBJ1-4|TRBV6-1|-
CASSEARGREKLFF
TGTGCCAGCAGTGAAGCGAGGGGGCGTGAAAAACTGTTTTTT
>-|TRBJ1-2|TRBV19|-
CASSMFTRALNNYGYTF
TGTGCCAGTAGTATGTTCACAAGGGCATTGAATAACTATGGCTACACCTTC
>TRBD2|TRBJ2-3|TRBV2|-
CASSALAGGTDTQYF
TGTGCCAGCAGTGCGCTAGCGGGAGGAACAGATACGCAGTATTTT
>-|TRBJ1-4|TRBV19|-
CASSQQATNEKLFF
TGTGCCAGTAGCCAACAGGCAACTAATGAAAAACTGTTTTTT
>TRBD2|TRBJ2-1|TRBV29-1|few
CSVEDMGGYNEQFF
TGCAGCGTTGAAGATATGGGGGGGTACAATGAGCAGTTCTTC
>-|TRBJ1-2|TRBV30|-
CAWSVLGRQSGGYTF
TGTGCCTGGAGTGTACTCGGGCGGCAGTCGGGCGGCTACACCTTC
>-|TRBJ1-4|TRBV6-4|-
CASSVEEGEKLFF
TGTGCCAGCAGTGTGGAGGAAGGTGAAAAACTGTTTTTT
>TRBD2|TRBJ2-4|TRBV2|-
CASSDVAAGAGENIQYF
TGTGCCAGCAGTGACGTTGCGGCGGGAGCCGGGGAAAACATTCAGTACTTC
>-|TRBJ1-5|TRBV18|-
CASSLDSSNQPQHF
TGTGCCAGCTCACTCGACAGTAGCAATCAGCCCCAGCATTTT
>TRBD1|TRBJ2-7|TRBV30|-
CAWSRGREYEQYF
TGTGCCTGGTCCAGGGGGCGCGAGTACGAGCAGTACTTC
>-|TRBJ2-2|TRBV28|-
CASSSPGETGELFF
TGTGCCAGCAGTTCCCCAGGGGAAACCGGGGAGCTGTTTTTT
>-|TRBJ1-1|TRBV7-2|once
CASTKAGKATEAFF
TGTGCCAGCACAAAAGCGGGGAAAGCTACTGAAGCTTTCTTT
>TRBD1|TRBJ2-2|TRBV29-1|-
CSVEDSWTGMAGELFF
TGCAGCGTTGAAGACAGCTGGACAGGGATGGCCGGGGAGCTGTTTTTT
>-|TRBJ2-1|TRBV15|-
CATSRVLDAVDEQFF
TGTGCCACCAGCAGAGTACTAGACGCGGTCGATGAGCAGTTCTTC